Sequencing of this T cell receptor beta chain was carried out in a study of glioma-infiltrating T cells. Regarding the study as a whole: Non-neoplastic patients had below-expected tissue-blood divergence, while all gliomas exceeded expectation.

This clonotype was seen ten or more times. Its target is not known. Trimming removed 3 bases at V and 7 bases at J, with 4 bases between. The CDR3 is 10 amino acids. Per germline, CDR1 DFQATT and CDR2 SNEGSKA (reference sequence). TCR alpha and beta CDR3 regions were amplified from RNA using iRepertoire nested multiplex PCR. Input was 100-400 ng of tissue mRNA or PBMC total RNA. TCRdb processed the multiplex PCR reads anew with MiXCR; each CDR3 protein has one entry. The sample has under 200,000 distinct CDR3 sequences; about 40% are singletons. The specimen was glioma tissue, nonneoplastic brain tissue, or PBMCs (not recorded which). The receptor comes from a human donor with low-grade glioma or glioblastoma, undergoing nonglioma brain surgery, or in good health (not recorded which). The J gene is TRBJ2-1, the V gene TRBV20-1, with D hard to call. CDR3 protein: CSASANEQFF. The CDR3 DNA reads TGCAGTGCTAGCGCTAATGAGCAGTTCTTC.